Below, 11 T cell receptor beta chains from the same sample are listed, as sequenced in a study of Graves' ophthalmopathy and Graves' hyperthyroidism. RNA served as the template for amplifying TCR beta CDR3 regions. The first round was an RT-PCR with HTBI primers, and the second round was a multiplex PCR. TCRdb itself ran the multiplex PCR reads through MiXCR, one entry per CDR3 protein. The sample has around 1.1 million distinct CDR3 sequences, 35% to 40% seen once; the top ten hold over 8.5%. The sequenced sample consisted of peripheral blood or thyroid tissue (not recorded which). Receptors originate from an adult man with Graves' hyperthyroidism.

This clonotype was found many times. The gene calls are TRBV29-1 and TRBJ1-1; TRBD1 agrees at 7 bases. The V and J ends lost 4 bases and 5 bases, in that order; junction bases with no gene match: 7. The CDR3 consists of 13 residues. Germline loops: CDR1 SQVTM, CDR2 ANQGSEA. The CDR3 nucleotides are TGCAGCGTTGTAGCAGGGGGGGGGACTGAAGCTTTCTTT. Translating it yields CSVVAGGGTEAFF.

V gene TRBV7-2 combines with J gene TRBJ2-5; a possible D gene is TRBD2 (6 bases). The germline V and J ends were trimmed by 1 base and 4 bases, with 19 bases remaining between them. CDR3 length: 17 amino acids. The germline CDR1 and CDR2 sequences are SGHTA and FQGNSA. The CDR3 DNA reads TGTGCCAGCAGCTTAGATCGGGGTAGCGGAATGTTAGAGACCCAGTACTTC. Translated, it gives CASSLDRGSGMLETQYF.

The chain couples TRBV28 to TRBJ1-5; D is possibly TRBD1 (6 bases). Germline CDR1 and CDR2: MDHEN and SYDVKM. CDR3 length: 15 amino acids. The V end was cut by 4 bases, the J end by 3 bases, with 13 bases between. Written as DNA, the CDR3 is TGTGCCAGCAGTTCGACAGGCGTCTTCAATCAGCCCCAGCATTTT. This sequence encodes CASSSTGVFNQPQHF.

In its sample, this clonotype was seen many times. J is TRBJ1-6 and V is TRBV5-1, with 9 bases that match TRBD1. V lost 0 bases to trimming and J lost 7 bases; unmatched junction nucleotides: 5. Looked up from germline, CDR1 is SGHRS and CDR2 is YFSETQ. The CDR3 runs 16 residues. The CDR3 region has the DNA TGCGCCAGCAGCTTGGTAGGACAGGGGTCGAATTCACCCCTCCACTTT. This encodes CASSLVGQGSNSPLHF.

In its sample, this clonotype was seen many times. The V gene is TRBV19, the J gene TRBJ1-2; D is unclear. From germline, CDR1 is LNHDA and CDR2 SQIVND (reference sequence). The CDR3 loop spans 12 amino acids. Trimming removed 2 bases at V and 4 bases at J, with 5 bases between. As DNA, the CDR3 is TGTGCCAGTAGTATATACGGCTATGGCTACACCTTC. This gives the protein CASSIYGYGYTF.

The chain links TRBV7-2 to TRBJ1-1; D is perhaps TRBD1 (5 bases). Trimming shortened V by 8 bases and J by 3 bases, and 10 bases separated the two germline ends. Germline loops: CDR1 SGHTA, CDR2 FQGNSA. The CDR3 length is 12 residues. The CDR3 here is CASFEGYTEAFF. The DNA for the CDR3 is TGTGCCAGCTTCGAGGGGTACACTGAAGCTTTCTTT.

CDR3 sequence reads: CASRFMNTEAFF. CDR3 sequence (DNA): TGTGCCAGCAGGTTTATGAACACTGAAGCTTTCTTT. The chain recombines TRBV6-2 or TRBV6-3 with TRBJ1-1; D is unclear. This CDR3 region has 12 residues. Germline CDR1 reads MNHEY; CDR2 reads SVGEGT. The germline V and J ends were trimmed by 6 bases and 0 bases, with 5 bases remaining between them.

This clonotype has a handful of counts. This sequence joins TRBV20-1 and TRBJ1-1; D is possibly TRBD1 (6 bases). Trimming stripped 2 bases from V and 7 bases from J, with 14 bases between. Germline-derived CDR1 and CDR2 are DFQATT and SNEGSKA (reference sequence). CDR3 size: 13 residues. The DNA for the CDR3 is TGCAGTGCTAGATCGGCAGGGGAGGTTGAAGCTTTCTTT. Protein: CSARSAGEVEAFF.

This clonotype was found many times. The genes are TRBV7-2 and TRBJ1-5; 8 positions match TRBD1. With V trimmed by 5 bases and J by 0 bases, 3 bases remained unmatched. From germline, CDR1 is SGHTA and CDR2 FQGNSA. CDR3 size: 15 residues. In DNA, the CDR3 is TGTGCCAGCAGCAGAGACAGGGGTAGCAATCAGCCCCAGCATTTT. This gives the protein CASSRDRGSNQPQHF. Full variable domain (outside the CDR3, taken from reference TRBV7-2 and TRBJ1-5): GAGVSQSPSNKVTEKGKDVELRCDPISGHTALYWYRQSLGQGLEFLIYFQGNSAPDKSGLPSDRFSAERTGGSVSTLTIQRTQQEDSAVYLCASSRDRGSNQPQHFGDGTRLSIL.

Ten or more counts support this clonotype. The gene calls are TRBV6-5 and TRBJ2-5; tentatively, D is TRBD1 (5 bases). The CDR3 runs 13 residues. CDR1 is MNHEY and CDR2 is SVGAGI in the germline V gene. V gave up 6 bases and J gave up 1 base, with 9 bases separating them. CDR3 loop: CASSSDIQETQYF. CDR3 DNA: TGTGCCAGCAGCTCGGACATCCAAGAGACCCAGTACTTC.

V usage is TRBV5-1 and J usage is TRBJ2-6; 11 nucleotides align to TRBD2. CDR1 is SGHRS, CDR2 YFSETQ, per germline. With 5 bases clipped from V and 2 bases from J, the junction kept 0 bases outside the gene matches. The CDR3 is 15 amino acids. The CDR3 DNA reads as TGCGCCAGCAGGACTAGCGGGGCTGGGGCCAACGTCCTGACTTTC. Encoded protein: CASRTSGAGANVLTF.